The sequence of this T cell receptor (beta chain) was determined in a study of blood T cell repertoires in COVID-19. On the study more broadly: Sites across the United States, Italy and Spain contributed samples from acute and convalescent COVID-19. The cDNA or gDNA used as material had been derived from T cells, B-cell-depleted T cells, or PBMCs.

Germline CDR1 SGDLS, CDR2 YYNGEE. The CDR3 covers 15 residues. Between the trimmed V and J ends, which lost 2 bases and 6 bases, there was a span of 16 bases. In the source study's methods: Amplification of reference gene primers provided the estimated nucleated cell counts. Here immunoSEQ multiplex PCR was the method, and the copy in TCRdb shows in-frame clones only, minus some. V and J calls plus clone size are reproduced from that table; the DNA served to infer D and trimming. The sample shows 200,000 to 300,000 clones, more than 75% of them seen only once. The sequence was collected from a woman aged 60-75 years with COVID-19, enrolled during active disease. Material: peripheral blood. The chain couples TRBV9 to TRBJ2-3, with D maybe TRBD1 (6 bases). The CDR3 nucleotides read TGTGCCAGCAGCGTCGGGACACCCGGGGTGGATACGCAGTATTTT. Amino acids: CASSVGTPGVDTQYF.